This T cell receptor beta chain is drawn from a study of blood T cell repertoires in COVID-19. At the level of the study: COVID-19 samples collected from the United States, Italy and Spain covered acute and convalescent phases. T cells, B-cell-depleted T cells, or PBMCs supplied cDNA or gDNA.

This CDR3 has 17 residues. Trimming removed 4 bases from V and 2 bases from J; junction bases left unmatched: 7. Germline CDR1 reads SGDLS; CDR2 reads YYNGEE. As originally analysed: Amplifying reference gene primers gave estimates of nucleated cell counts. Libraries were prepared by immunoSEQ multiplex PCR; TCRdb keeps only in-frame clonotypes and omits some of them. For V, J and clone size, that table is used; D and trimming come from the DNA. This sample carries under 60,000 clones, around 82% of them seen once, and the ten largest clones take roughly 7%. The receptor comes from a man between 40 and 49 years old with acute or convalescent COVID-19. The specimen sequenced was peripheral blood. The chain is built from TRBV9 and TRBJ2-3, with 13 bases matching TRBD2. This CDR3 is CASSPRTSGGLTDTQYF. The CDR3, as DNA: TGTGCCAGCAGCCCCCGGACTAGCGGGGGCCTCACAGATACGCAGTATTTT.